This T cell receptor (beta chain) is drawn from a study of T cells expressing NK-cell markers. The CDR3 covers 14 residues. CDR1 SGHDT and CDR2 YYEEEE come from the germline V gene. TCRdb reanalyzed the 5' RACE reads and collapses them to one entry per CDR3 protein, without DNA. The specimen's table records a few hundred thousand distinct CDR3 sequences. The origin of this receptor is a man aged 18-70 years in good health. What was sequenced was blood T cells: a sorted CD56 or NKG2C T cell subset, CD4+ or CD8+ T cells, or bulk PBMC T cells (not recorded which). V gene TRBV5-6 combines with J gene TRBJ1-1; TCRdb selects TRBD1, and the lack of DNA leaves this call unchecked. The CDR3: CASRNRGNLAEAFF. Full variable domain (outside the CDR3, taken from reference TRBV5-6 and TRBJ1-1): DAGVTQSPTHLIKTRGQQVTLRCSPKSGHDTVSWYQQALGQGPQFIFQYYEEEERQRGNFPDRFSGHQFPNYSSELNVNALLLGDSALYLCASRNRGNLAEAFFGQGTRLTVV.